What follows are 21 T cell receptor beta chains derived from one specimen sequenced in a study of cytomegalovirus exposure and HLA in healthy donors. The PCR used 60 Vbeta and 13 Jbeta primers. The repertoire was sequenced with immunoSEQ multiplex PCR; TCRdb's copy has only in-frame clones and lacks some. The sample has about 120,000 clones, roughly 72% seen once. The specimen sequenced was PBMCs. The source of these receptors is a woman between 40 and 55 years old in good health and CMV-seropositive.

V and J are TRBV5-1 and TRBJ2-5; D not certain. V lost 1 base and J 0 bases, leaving 7 bases between the germline ends. The CDR3 length is 14 residues. Germline CDR1 is SGHRS and CDR2 is YFSETQ. CDR3 sequence (DNA): TGCGCCAGCAGCTTGATCCAGGACCAAGAGACCCAGTACTTC. Its protein product is CASSLIQDQETQYF.

The chain carries TRBV7-2 and TRBJ2-1, with D hard to call. The CDR3 length is 14 residues. Germline assignment: CDR1 SGHTA and CDR2 FQGNSA. V lost 0 bases to trimming and J lost 9 bases, with 12 bases between them. The chain's CDR3 is CASSLALSYGEQFF. CDR3 DNA sequence: TGTGCCAGCAGCTTAGCTCTAAGTTACGGTGAGCAGTTCTTC.

The chain employs TRBV19 and TRBJ2-6, with a weak D call TRBD1 (6 bases). CDR1 and CDR2 (germline): LNHDA, SQIVND (reference sequence). The CDR3 is 16 amino acids. V lost 3 bases and J lost 4, with 13 bases in between. The CDR3 nucleotides read TGTGCCAGTAGTATTGGGACAACCTCGGGGGCCAACGTCCTGACTTTC. Its protein product is CASSIGTTSGANVLTF.

The gene calls are TRBV29-1 and TRBJ2-1; 12 bases match TRBD2. Looked up from germline, CDR1 is SQVTM and CDR2 is ANQGSEA. Unmatched junction bases numbered 3, after V lost 5 bases and J lost 7 bases. The CDR3 consists of 13 residues. CDR3 bases: TGCAGCGTTTTGACTAGCGGGAGTAATGAGCAGTTCTTC. Translated, it gives CSVLTSGSNEQFF.

The chain combines TRBV27 with TRBJ1-5; 12 bases map to TRBD1. The CDR3 has 17 amino acids. Trimming removed 6 bases from V and 2 bases from J; junction bases left unmatched: 8. CDR1 is MNHEY, CDR2 SMNVEV, per germline (reference sequence). Written as DNA, the CDR3 is TGTGCCAGCAGCTCGGGACAGGGGGCACCAGGCAATCAGCCCCAGCATTTT. Residues: CASSSGQGAPGNQPQHF.

V gene TRBV7-2 combines with J gene TRBJ2-5, with 11 bases fitting TRBD2. The CDR3 contains 15 residues. Germline CDR1 is SGHTA and CDR2 is FQGNSA. V dropped 3 bases and J dropped 4; count of bases not matched to a gene: 4. The CDR3 DNA reads TGTGCCAGCAGCTTTAATAGCGGGGGGGGAGAGACCCAGTACTTC. Translated, it gives CASSFNSGGGETQYF.

The rearrangement joins TRBV6-1 to TRBJ2-4; D is ambiguous. The ends were cut back, 7 bases at V and 10 bases at J, with 20 bases in the middle. This CDR3 is built from 14 residues. The germline V gene encodes CDR1 MNHNS and CDR2 SASEGT. The CDR3 loop is CASTAGSPPGIQYF. DNA of the CDR3: TGTGCCAGCACCGCCGGGTCCCCCCCGGGTATTCAGTACTTC.

This clone was detected only a few times. The rearrangement links TRBV9 to TRBJ1-1; unclear D gene. Looked up from germline, CDR1 is SGDLS and CDR2 is YYNGEE. V shed 0 bases and J shed 0 bases, with 12 bases lying between them. CDR3 length: 16 amino acids. The CDR3 region is CASSVAPGLLNTEAFF. The CDR3, as DNA: TGTGCCAGCAGCGTAGCCCCAGGTCTCCTGAACACTGAAGCTTTCTTT.

The chain couples TRBV11-3 to TRBJ2-7; no definite D call. The ends were cut back, 2 bases at V and 4 bases at J, with 9 bases in the middle. CDR3 size: 13 residues. Per the germline V gene, CDR1 is SGHNT and CDR2 is YENEEA. CDR3 protein: CASSLRSLYEQYF. The CDR3 bases are TGTGCCAGCAGCTTACGCTCTCTATACGAGCAGTACTTC.

The rearrangement uses TRBV5-3 and TRBJ1-3; TRBD1 matches at 7 bases. TRBV5-3 is assigned to the ORF class and has an uncertain function. After removal of 1 base from V and 0 bases from J, the junction contained 16 bases not matched to a gene. The CDR3 has 20 residues. DNA of the CDR3: TGTGCCAGAAGCTTGAAGCCCGGGACAGAGAGCGTACTCTCTGGAAACACCATATATTTT. Its protein is CARSLKPGTESVLSGNTIYF.

The CDR3 nucleotides read TGTGCCAGCAGTTACTCGACAGGCAGCACCCTTACGGAGCAGTACTTC. Protein product: CASSYSTGSTLTEQYF. The genes are TRBV6-5 and TRBJ2-7; D is possibly TRBD1 (6 bases). This CDR3 region has 16 residues. Trimming pared 0 bases from V and 7 bases from J, leaving 19 bases between. Germline assignment: CDR1 MNHEY and CDR2 SVGAGI.

V and J are TRBV28 and TRBJ1-5; 7 bases are a match to TRBD1. J gave up 1 base and V 3 bases, and 6 bases lay outside the gene matches. Germline-derived CDR1 and CDR2 are MDHEN and SYDVKM. The CDR3 sequence is 16 residues long. Here the CDR3 reads CASSFRRGISNQPQHF. DNA for the CDR3: TGTGCCAGCAGTTTTCGCAGGGGGATCAGCAATCAGCCCCAGCATTTT.

Notes on this clone: A junction end diverges from the germline sequence, so it may reflect a read error. V and J are TRBV7-7 and TRBJ2-7; 8 bases fit TRBD2. Germline CDR1 is SSHAT and CDR2 is FNYEAQ (reference sequence). CDR3 length: 14 residues. CDR3: CASSPSGSVYEQYF. The CDR3 DNA reads as TGTGCTAGCAGTCCGAGCGGGAGTGTGTACGAGCAGTACTTC.

J is TRBJ2-3 and V is TRBV6-5; 16 nucleotides line up with TRBD2. The J segment lost 4 bases and the V segment lost 4 bases, leaving 2 bases of the junction unmatched. The CDR3 loop spans 16 amino acids. Germline V lookup: CDR1 MNHEY, CDR2 SVGAGI. CDR3 protein: CASSFGTSGGADTQYF. For the CDR3, the DNA is TGTGCCAGCAGTTTCGGGACTAGCGGGGGGGCAGATACGCAGTATTTT.

J is TRBJ2-7 and V is TRBV5-1; 9 bases agree with TRBD1. The CDR3 is 16 amino acids. The V segment lost 1 base and the J segment 2 bases; nucleotides outside the gene matches: 7. Per germline, CDR1 SGHRS and CDR2 YFSETQ. CDR3 nucleotides: TGCGCCAGCAGCTTGTTTTGGGACAGGGAAACCTACGAGCAGTACTTC. Amino acids: CASSLFWDRETYEQYF.

The chain is built from TRBV19 and TRBJ1-2; D not certain. This CDR3 has 13 residues. CDR1 and CDR2 from the germline V gene are LNHDA and SQIVND (reference sequence). Trimming stripped 4 bases from V and 2 bases from J, with 8 bases between. The CDR3 coding sequence is TGTGCCAGTAGTACAGGAATAAACTATGGCTACACCTTC. Translation: CASSTGINYGYTF.

The rearrangement joins TRBV7-9 to TRBJ1-1; D is undetermined. Trimming stripped 8 bases from V and 1 base from J, with 8 bases between. This CDR3 is 12 amino acids long. Germline values: CDR1 SEHNR, CDR2 FQNEAQ (reference sequence). The CDR3 nucleotides are TGTGCCAGCCGCGAGGGGAACACTGAAGCTTTCTTT. The encoded protein is CASREGNTEAFF.

The chain combines TRBV19 with TRBJ1-2, with 8 bases aligning to TRBD1. The germline gives CDR1 LNHDA, CDR2 SQIVND (reference sequence). The CDR3 extends over 14 amino acids. V shed 3 bases, J shed 10 bases, and the junction held 10 bases outside the gene matches. In nucleotides, the CDR3 is TGTGCCAGTAGTATCCTCCGGACAGGGACTTACTACACCTTC. It translates to CASSILRTGTYYTF.

The V gene is TRBV5-1, the J gene TRBJ2-7; D is possibly TRBD1 (6 bases). This CDR3 is 15 amino acids long. Germline CDR1 SGHRS, CDR2 YFSETQ. V was pared by 3 bases and J by 7 bases, with 20 bases between. The CDR3 nucleotides read TGCGCCAGCAGCTACCGTTCCGGACAGAGCACAGAGCAGTACTTC. Amino acids: CASSYRSGQSTEQYF.

The rearrangement links TRBV6-1 to TRBJ2-7; D unresolved. This CDR3 has 14 residues. The ends were cut back, 4 bases at V and 2 bases at J, with 12 bases in the middle. Germline-derived CDR1 and CDR2 are MNHNS and SASEGT. CDR3 loop: CASSVRSGTYEQYF. CDR3 coding DNA: TGTGCCAGCAGTGTACGGAGTGGAACCTACGAGCAGTACTTC.

The gene calls are TRBV7-9 and TRBJ2-4, with 7 bases matching TRBD2. The CDR3 is 17 residues long. Trimming removed 3 bases from V and 0 bases from J; junction bases left unmatched: 8. The germline gives CDR1 SEHNR, CDR2 FQNEAQ (reference sequence). Here the CDR3 DNA reads TGTGCCAGCAGCTTCCGCCTCAGCGGGGTAGCCAAAAACATTCAGTACTTC. It codes for CASSFRLSGVAKNIQYF.